This T cell receptor (beta chain) was recorded in a study of blood T cells in healthy people across ages. Overall study: Capturing about one barcoded beta molecule per two T cells was achieved by template switching.

In its sample, this clonotype was seen a few times. A second PCR of 7 to 11 cycles used a sample-barcoded 5' primer and a J-beta primer mix. TCRdb reanalysed the 5' RACE reads using MiXCR and keeps one entry per CDR3 protein. The sample has about a million distinct CDR3 sequences; roughly 51% are singletons. The V segment lost 4 bases and the J segment 5 bases; nucleotides outside the gene matches: 12. The CDR3 loop spans 16 amino acids. The TCR was taken from a woman aged 55-70 years in good health. Source material: blood. The genes are TRBV12-3 or TRBV12-4 and TRBJ2-7; 9 bases line up with TRBD1. The chain's CDR3 is CASSYSGTGSNHEQYF. CDR3 in DNA: TGTGCCAGCAGTTACTCCGGGACAGGGAGTAACCACGAGCAGTACTTC.